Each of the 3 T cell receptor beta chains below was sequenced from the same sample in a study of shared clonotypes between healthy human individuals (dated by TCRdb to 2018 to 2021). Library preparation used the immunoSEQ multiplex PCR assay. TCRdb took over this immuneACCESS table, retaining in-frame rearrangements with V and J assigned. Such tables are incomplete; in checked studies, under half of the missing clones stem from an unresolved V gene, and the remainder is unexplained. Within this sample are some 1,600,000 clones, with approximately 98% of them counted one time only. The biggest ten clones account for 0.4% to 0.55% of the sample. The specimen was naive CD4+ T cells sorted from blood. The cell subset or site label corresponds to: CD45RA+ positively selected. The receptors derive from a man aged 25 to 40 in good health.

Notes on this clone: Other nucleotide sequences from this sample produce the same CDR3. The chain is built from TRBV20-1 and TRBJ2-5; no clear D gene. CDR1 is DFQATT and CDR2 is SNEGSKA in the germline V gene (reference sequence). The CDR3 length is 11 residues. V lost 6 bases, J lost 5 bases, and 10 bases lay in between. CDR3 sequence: CSAPVGETQYF. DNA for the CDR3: TGCAGTGCCCCGGTCGGGGAGACCCAGTACTTC.

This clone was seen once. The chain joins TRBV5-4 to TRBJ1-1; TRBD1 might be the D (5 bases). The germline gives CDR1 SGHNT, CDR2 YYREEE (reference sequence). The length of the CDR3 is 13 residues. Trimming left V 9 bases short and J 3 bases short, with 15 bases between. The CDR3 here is CATGGRGDTEAFF. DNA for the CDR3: TGTGCCACCGGGGGTAGGGGTGACACTGAAGCTTTCTTT. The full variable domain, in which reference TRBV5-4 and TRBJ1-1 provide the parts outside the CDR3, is ETGVTQSPTHLIKTRGQQVTLRCSSQSGHNTVSWYQQALGQGPQFIFQYYREEENGRGNFPPRFSGLQFPNYSSELNVNALELDDSALYLCATGGRGDTEAFFGQGTRLTVV.

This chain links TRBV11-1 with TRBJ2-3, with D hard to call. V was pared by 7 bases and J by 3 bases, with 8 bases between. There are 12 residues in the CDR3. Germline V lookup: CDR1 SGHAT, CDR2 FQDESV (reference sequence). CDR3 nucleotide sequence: TGTGCCAGCAACTCTATGACAGATACGCAGTATTTT. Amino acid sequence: CASNSMTDTQYF.